Below are 25 T cell receptor beta chains sequenced from a single sample in a study of blood T cell repertoires in COVID-19. Data came from immunoSEQ multiplex PCR; TCRdb stores just in-frame clones and leaves some out. The data hold approximately 70,000 clones, with approximately 80% observed a single time. The specimen sequenced was peripheral blood. The receptors come from a man aged 80 or over with active or convalescent COVID-19.

J is TRBJ2-5 and V is TRBV19; 7 bases map to TRBD2. Trimming removed 3 bases from V and 1 base from J; junction bases left unmatched: 5. CDR1 and CDR2 (germline): LNHDA, SQIVND (reference sequence). The CDR3 spans 15 residues. CDR3 in amino acids: CASSMGGTSQETQYF. In DNA form, the CDR3 reads TGTGCCAGTAGTATGGGGGGGACCTCCCAAGAGACCCAGTACTTC.

This clone was picked up a small number of times. Germline is not matched at one junction end, which may reflect a read error. The chain joins TRBV7-6 to TRBJ2-7; 9 positions agree with TRBD1. The germline CDR1 and CDR2 sequences are SGHVS and FNYEAQ. There are 15 residues in the CDR3. CDR3 sequence (DNA): TGTGCCAGCAGCGTAGCACCGGGACAGGGCTCCGAGCAGTACTTC. This encodes CASSVAPGQGSEQYF.

This clone was seen only a few times. V and J are TRBV19 and TRBJ2-7; perhaps TRBD2 as D (6 bases). V lost 0 bases, J lost 7 bases, and 13 bases lay in between. This CDR3 is built from 14 residues. Looked up from germline, CDR1 is LNHDA and CDR2 is SQIVND (reference sequence). CDR3 in DNA: TGTGCCAGTAGTATAGAGGGGTTGAGCGGGGAGCAGTACTTC. Translation gives CASSIEGLSGEQYF. The whole variable domain, filled in from reference TRBV19 and TRBJ2-7, reads DGGITQSPKYLFRKEGQNVTLSCEQNLNHDAMYWYRQDPGQGLRLIYYSQIVNDFQKGDIAEGYSVSREKKESFPLTVTSAQKNPTAFYLCASSIEGLSGEQYFGPGTRLTVT.

V gene TRBV7-8 combines with J gene TRBJ1-1; D uncertain. Looked up from germline, CDR1 is SGHVS and CDR2 is FQNEAQ. The CDR3 sequence is 15 residues long. The V gene lost 3 bases and the J gene lost 6 bases, with 17 bases spanning the gap. For the CDR3, the DNA is TGTGCCAGCAGCTTTGAGGGAGCAGGCCGGTCTGAAGCTTTCTTT. Translated: CASSFEGAGRSEAFF.

This chain joins TRBV7-8 and TRBJ2-7; 7 bases agree with TRBD2. The length of the CDR3 is 13 residues. Germline lookup yields CDR1 SGHVS and CDR2 FQNEAQ. Trimming took 8 bases from V and 2 from J; bases not matched to a gene: 6. CDR3 amino acids: CASGGGRPYEQYF. The CDR3 DNA reads as TGTGCCAGCGGGGGAGGGCGCCCCTACGAGCAGTACTTC.

This clone showed up just once. V gene TRBV19 combines with J gene TRBJ2-6; tentative D call: TRBD1 (6 bases). In germline, CDR1 is LNHDA, CDR2 SQIVND (reference sequence). Trimming pared 3 bases from V and 3 bases from J, leaving 15 bases between. The CDR3 extends over 17 amino acids. CDR3 sequence: CASSISGQGSGANVLTF. In DNA, the CDR3 is TGTGCCAGTAGTATCTCCGGGCAGGGGAGTGGGGCCAACGTCCTGACTTTC.

The gene calls are TRBV27 and TRBJ1-1, with D possibly matching TRBD1 (6 bases). The CDR3 length is 13 residues. The germline V gene has CDR1 MNHEY and CDR2 SMNVEV (reference sequence). V lost 1 base to trimming and J lost 11 bases, with 14 bases between them. The CDR3 loop reads CASSLYTAGEAFF. The CDR3 DNA follows: TGTGCCAGCAGTTTATATACCGCAGGGGAGGCTTTCTTT.

This chain uses TRBV6-1 with TRBJ2-5; 8 bases map to TRBD2. The germline V gene encodes CDR1 MNHNS and CDR2 SASEGT. The CDR3 is 16 residues long. J gave up 1 base and V 0 bases, and 4 bases lay outside the gene matches. The CDR3 loop reads CASSEAWLAGQETQYF. DNA of the CDR3: TGTGCCAGCAGTGAAGCGTGGCTAGCGGGCCAAGAGACCCAGTACTTC.

The CDR3 region is CASGNGGVYNEQFF. In DNA, the CDR3 is TGCGCCAGCGGCAACGGGGGGGTATACAATGAGCAGTTCTTC. The J gene is TRBJ2-1, the V gene TRBV10-1, with 8 bases matching TRBD2. Germline loops: CDR1 WNHNN, CDR2 SYGVQD (reference sequence). The CDR3 spans 14 residues. V dropped 8 bases and J dropped 4; count of bases not matched to a gene: 7.

V is TRBV12-3 or TRBV12-4 and J is TRBJ1-1; TRBD1 might be the D (6 bases). Trimming shortened V by 6 bases and J by 2 bases, and 10 bases separated the two germline ends. This CDR3 is built from 13 residues. As DNA, the CDR3 is TGTGCCAGCAGAAACAGGGAAAACACTGAAGCTTTCTTT. This gives the protein CASRNRENTEAFF.

The chain employs TRBV2 and TRBJ1-2; unclear D gene. This CDR3 has 13 amino acids. Germline V lookup: CDR1 SNHLY, CDR2 FYNNEI. Deletions cut 0 bases from V and 7 bases from J, with 9 bases between. DNA for the CDR3: TGTGCCAGCAGTGAAGCCCCGGGAGGTGGCTACACCTTC. Its translation: CASSEAPGGGYTF.

The CDR3 bases are TGTGCCAGCAGTGAATCCCTCTATACGCAGTATTTT. Amino acid sequence: CASSESLYTQYF. The chain joins TRBV6-1 to TRBJ2-3, with D uncertain. Germline V gene lookup returns CDR1 MNHNS and CDR2 SASEGT. CDR3 length: 12 residues. V was clipped by 2 bases and J by 7 bases, with 7 bases between them.

V gene TRBV19 combines with J gene TRBJ1-2; D remains unclear. CDR3 length equals 12 residues. V lost 7 bases to trimming and J lost 0 bases, with 6 bases between them. CDR1 and CDR2 from the germline V gene are LNHDA and SQIVND (reference sequence). This CDR3 reads CASTNSNYGYTF. The CDR3 DNA reads as TGTGCCAGTACTAACTCTAACTATGGCTACACCTTC.

In its sample, this clone was seen once. This rearrangement joins TRBV28 to TRBJ2-1, with D perhaps TRBD1 (6 bases). V was shortened by 10 bases and J by 8 bases, with 12 bases between the two germline ends. Per germline, CDR1 MDHEN and CDR2 SYDVKM. This CDR3 spans 11 amino acids. The CDR3: CATNREYEQFF. The CDR3 nucleotides are TGTGCCACGAACAGGGAGTATGAGCAGTTCTTC.

The rearrangement links TRBV5-1 to TRBJ2-7, with 8 bases lining up with TRBD1. Trimming took 0 bases from V and 7 from J; bases not matched to a gene: 12. The CDR3 spans 16 residues. Germline V CDR1 and CDR2: SGHRS, YFSETQ. The CDR3 DNA sequence: TGCGCCAGCAGCTTGGCCCTGGGACAGGAGACGGGAGAGCAGTACTTC. It codes for CASSLALGQETGEQYF. The full variable domain, rest sourced from reference TRBV5-1 and TRBJ2-7, is KAGVTQTPRYLIKTRGQQVTLSCSPISGHRSVSWYQQTPGQGLQFLFEYFSETQRNKGNFPGRFSGRQFSNSRSEMNVSTLELGDSALYLCASSLALGQETGEQYFGPGTRLTVT.

The V and J genes are TRBV28 and TRBJ1-2; 10 bases are a match to TRBD1. The CDR3 covers 17 residues. The V segment lost 4 bases and the J segment 7 bases; nucleotides outside the gene matches: 15. CDR1 MDHEN and CDR2 SYDVKM come from the germline V gene. CDR3 coding DNA: TGTGCCAGCAGTTGGCCGATCTATAGGACAGGGGGTCGTGGCTACACCTTC. This gives the protein CASSWPIYRTGGRGYTF.

The gene calls are TRBV5-1 and TRBJ2-7; a weak D match, TRBD1 (5 bases). The germline gives CDR1 SGHRS, CDR2 YFSETQ. The CDR3 sequence is 15 residues long. The V end was cut by 0 bases, the J end by 6 bases, with 16 bases between. Here the CDR3 reads CASSLGQGVGIEQYF. CDR3 DNA: TGCGCCAGCAGCTTGGGGCAGGGTGTTGGGATCGAGCAGTACTTC.

In its sample, this clone was seen a few times. V is TRBV7-8 and J is TRBJ1-1; D is possibly TRBD1 (6 bases). In germline, CDR1 is SGHVS, CDR2 FQNEAQ. V was cut by 3 bases and J by 1 base, with 6 bases left in between. CDR3 length: 13 residues. CDR3 coding DNA: TGTGCCAGCAGCTTGACAGGGAACACTGAAGCTTTCTTT. Translation: CASSLTGNTEAFF. The whole variable domain, remainder taken from reference TRBV7-8 and TRBJ1-1, is GAGVSQSPRYKVAKRGQDVALRCDPISGHVSLFWYQQALGQGPEFLTYFQNEAQLDKSGLPSDRFFAERPEGSVSTLKIQRTQQEDSAVYLCASSLTGNTEAFFGQGTRLTVV.

The rearrangement joins TRBV6-2 or TRBV6-3 to TRBJ2-2; 8 bases fit TRBD2. The V segment lost 1 base and the J segment 0 bases; nucleotides outside the gene matches: 1. The CDR3 covers 16 residues. CDR1 and CDR2 from the germline V gene are MNHEY and SVGEGT. The CDR3 loop reads CASSYLGLANTGELFF. In DNA, the CDR3 is TGTGCCAGCAGTTACTTGGGACTAGCGAACACCGGGGAGCTGTTTTTT.

The chain carries TRBV27 and TRBJ2-6; possibly TRBD1 for D (5 bases). This CDR3 is 14 amino acids long. Between the trimmed V and J ends, which lost 7 bases and 0 bases, there was a span of 7 bases. Germline V gives CDR1 MNHEY, CDR2 SMNVEV (reference sequence). The CDR3 sequence is CASNTGSGANVLTF. The CDR3 nucleotides are TGTGCCAGCAATACAGGCTCTGGGGCCAACGTCCTGACTTTC.

Comment on this clone: A junction boundary mismatches the germline segment, possibly from a read error. The rearrangement uses TRBV7-2 and TRBJ2-2; TRBD2 matches at 8 bases. The CDR3 is 17 residues long. Germline CDR1 reads SGHTA; CDR2 reads FQGNSA. DNA of the CDR3: TGTGCCAGCAGCTTAGAAGGCGGGGGGCCCCTCGGAGGGGCGCTGTTTTTT. It is translated as CASSLEGGGPLGGALFF. The whole variable domain, remainder taken from reference TRBV7-2 and TRBJ2-2, is GAGVSQSPSNKVTEKGKDVELRCDPISGHTALYWYRQSLGQGLEFLIYFQGNSAPDKSGLPSDRFSAERTGGSVSTLTIQRTQQEDSAVYLCASSLEGGGPLGGALFFGEGSRLTVL.

V usage is TRBV3-1 (or the pseudogene TRBV3-2) and J usage is TRBJ2-2, with 9 bases identical to TRBD2. The V gene end was trimmed by 1 base and the J gene end by 9 bases; junction bases not matched to a gene: 12. Germline lookup yields CDR1 LGHDT and CDR2 YNNKEL (reference sequence). There are 17 residues in the CDR3. The CDR3: CASSQGLAGTTQRELFF. For the CDR3, the DNA is TGTGCCAGCAGCCAAGGGCTAGCGGGGACCACCCAACGGGAGCTGTTTTTT.

The rearrangement links TRBV21-1 to TRBJ2-7; TRBD1, the table's D call, was not compared with the DNA. TRBV21-1 is reported as a pseudogene. CDR3 length: 12 residues. The CDR3 is CASWDRLYEQYF. The CDR3 DNA reads as TGTGCCAGTTGGGACAGGCTCTACGAGCAGTACTTC.

The rearrangement links TRBV18 to TRBJ1-1; D is perhaps TRBD1 (5 bases). Germline V gene data show CDR1 as KGHSH and CDR2 as LQKENI. The CDR3 extends over 14 amino acids. The V end was cut by 3 bases, the J end by 3 bases, with 11 bases between. The CDR3 DNA is TGTGCCAGCTCACCGAGGGGAGGAGACACTGAAGCTTTCTTT. Amino acid sequence: CASSPRGGDTEAFF.

The rearrangement joins TRBV3-1 (or the pseudogene TRBV3-2) to TRBJ2-5; TRBD2 matches at 13 bases. The CDR3 has 21 amino acids. J lost 2 bases, V lost 0 bases, and 15 bases had no gene match. Germline values: CDR1 LGHDT, CDR2 YNNKEL (reference sequence). The CDR3: CASSQDPLSLAGGPGQETQYF. The DNA for the CDR3 is TGTGCCAGCAGCCAAGATCCCTTATCACTAGCGGGAGGGCCGGGGCAAGAGACCCAGTACTTC.